The T cell receptor (beta chain) under discussion was sequenced for a study of T cell repertoires in cytomegalovirus infection. Study overall: Shared public TCR beta signatures pointed to both CMV infection and a matching HLA type. Points from the study as a whole: Summed frequency of shared TCR beta families picked out CMV carriers who also had the relevant HLA. What dominated the ex vivo response were HLA-C-restricted CMV-specific TCR beta clonotypes.

With regard to this clonotype: Its target is not known.

TCRdb passed the reads through MiXCR, listing each CDR3 protein once. The sample includes hundreds of thousands of distinct CDR3 sequences, 20% to 25% of them seen just once. Germline assignment: CDR1 SGHVS and CDR2 FNYEAQ. The CDR3 length is 15 residues. V gave up 5 bases and J gave up 2 bases, with 13 bases separating them. Sequencing was done on a sample of CD8+ T cells from PBMCs. The source is a human donor in good health (CMV status not recorded). Some clones in this sample may be carry-over from other donors' samples. The chain uses TRBV7-6 and TRBJ1-3, with D unclear. The CDR3 nucleotides read TGTGCCAGCAGCCCAGACCCGGCCCCTGGAAACACCATATATTTT. The encoded protein is CASSPDPAPGNTIYF.